This TCR beta chain was retrieved from a study of OX40 agonist ivuxolimab in advanced cancers. Study summary: A male proportion of 82.7% was recorded, with mean age roughly 62 years and range about 23 to 90.

Findings of the study overall: Relative to CD4+ cells, CD8+ T cells on average had more expanded clones.

Assay used: immunoSEQ multiplex PCR; TCRdb lists only in-frame clones, some missing. Here the sample spans over 75,000 clones, approximately 90% being singletons. The CDR3 is 14 amino acids. V trimming: 2 bases; J trimming: 3 bases; junction bases outside the gene matches: 4. The germline V gene encodes CDR1 SGHRS and CDR2 YFSETQ. No patient had autoimmune disease or received systemic immunosuppression. In the case of this clone: Antigen: not known.

This specimen consisted of CD4+ or CD8+ T cells sorted from blood, obtained in a trial of the OX40 agonist ivuxolimab. This clonotype originated in an adult with an advanced solid tumor such as melanoma, head and neck, liver or kidney cancer. J is TRBJ2-7 and V is TRBV5-1; 8 positions match TRBD2. For the CDR3, the DNA is TGCGCCAGCAGCTTAGGACTAGCCAACTACGAGCAGTACTTC. It specifies CASSLGLANYEQYF. Complete variable domain (other parts from reference TRBV5-1 and TRBJ2-7): KAGVTQTPRYLIKTRGQQVTLSCSPISGHRSVSWYQQTPGQGLQFLFEYFSETQRNKGNFPGRFSGRQFSNSRSEMNVSTLELGDSALYLCASSLGLANYEQYFGPGTRLTVT.